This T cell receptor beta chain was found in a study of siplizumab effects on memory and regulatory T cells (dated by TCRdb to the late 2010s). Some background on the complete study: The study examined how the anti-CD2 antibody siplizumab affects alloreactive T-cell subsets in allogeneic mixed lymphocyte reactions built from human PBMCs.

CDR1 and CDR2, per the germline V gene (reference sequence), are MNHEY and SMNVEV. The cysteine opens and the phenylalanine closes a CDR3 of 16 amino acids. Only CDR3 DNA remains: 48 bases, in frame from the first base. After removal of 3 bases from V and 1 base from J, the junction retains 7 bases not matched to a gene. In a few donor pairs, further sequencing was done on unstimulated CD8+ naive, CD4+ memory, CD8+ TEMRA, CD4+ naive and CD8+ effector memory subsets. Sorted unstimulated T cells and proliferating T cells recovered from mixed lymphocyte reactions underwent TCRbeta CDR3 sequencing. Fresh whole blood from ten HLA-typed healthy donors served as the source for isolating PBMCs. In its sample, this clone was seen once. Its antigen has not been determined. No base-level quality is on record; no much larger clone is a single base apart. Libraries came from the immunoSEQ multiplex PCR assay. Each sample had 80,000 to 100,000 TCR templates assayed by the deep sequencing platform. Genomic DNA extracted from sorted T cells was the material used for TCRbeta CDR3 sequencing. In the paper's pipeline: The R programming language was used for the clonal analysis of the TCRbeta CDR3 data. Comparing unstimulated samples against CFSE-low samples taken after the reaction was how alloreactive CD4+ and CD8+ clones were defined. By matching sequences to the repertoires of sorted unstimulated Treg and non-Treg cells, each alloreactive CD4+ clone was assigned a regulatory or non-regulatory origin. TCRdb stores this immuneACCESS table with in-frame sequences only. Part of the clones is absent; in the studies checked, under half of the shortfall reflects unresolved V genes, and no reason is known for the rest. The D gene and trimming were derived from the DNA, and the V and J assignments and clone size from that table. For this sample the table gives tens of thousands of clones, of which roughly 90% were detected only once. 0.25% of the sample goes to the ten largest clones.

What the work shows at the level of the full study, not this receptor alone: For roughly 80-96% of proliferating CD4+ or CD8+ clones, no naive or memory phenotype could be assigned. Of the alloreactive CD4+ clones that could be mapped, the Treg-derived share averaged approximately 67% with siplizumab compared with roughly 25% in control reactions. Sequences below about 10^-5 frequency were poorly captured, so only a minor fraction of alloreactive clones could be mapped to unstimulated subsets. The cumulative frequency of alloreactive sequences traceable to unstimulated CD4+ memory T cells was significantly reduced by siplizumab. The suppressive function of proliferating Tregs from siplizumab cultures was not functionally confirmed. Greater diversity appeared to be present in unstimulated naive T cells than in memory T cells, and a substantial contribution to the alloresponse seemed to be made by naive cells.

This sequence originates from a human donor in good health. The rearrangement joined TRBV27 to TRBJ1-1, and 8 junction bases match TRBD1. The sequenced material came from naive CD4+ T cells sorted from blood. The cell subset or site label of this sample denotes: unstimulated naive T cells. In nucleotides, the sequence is TGTGCCAGCAGTTTGGCAGGGGGCTATTGGAACACTGAAGCTTTCTTT. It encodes CASSLAGGYWNTEAFF.